The 3 T cell receptor beta chains in this list originate from one sample, sequenced in a study of blood T cells in healthy people across ages. Alongside a J-beta primer mix, a sample-barcoded 5' primer served in a second PCR lasting roughly 6 to 11 cycles. One entry per CDR3 protein, called by TCRdb with MiXCR from the 5' RACE reads. The sample has around 2 million distinct CDR3 sequences, about 39% seen once. The sequenced sample was blood. The receptors stem from a human donor in good health.

The rearrangement joins TRBV29-1 to TRBJ1-1; TRBD1 is a possible D gene (6 bases). Germline V gene sequence: CDR1 SQVTM, CDR2 ANQGSEA. The CDR3 runs to 14 residues. Trimming took 4 bases from V and 4 from J, leaving 16 bases between them. The CDR3 region is CSVGGGRRFTEAFF. The CDR3 DNA reads as TGCAGCGTTGGTGGGGGGCGCCGGTTCACTGAAGCTTTCTTT.

This chain links TRBV12-3 or TRBV12-4 with TRBJ1-5, with D perhaps matching TRBD1 (5 bases). V was clipped by 6 bases and J by 4 bases, with 10 bases between them. The CDR3 length is 13 residues. The CDR3 loop is CASRRTYNQPQHF. In DNA, the CDR3 is TGTGCCAGCAGACGGACATATAATCAGCCCCAGCATTTT.

The chain recombines TRBV4-3 with TRBJ2-5; D possibly corresponds to TRBD2 (5 bases). The length of the CDR3 is 16 residues. Germline loops: CDR1 LGHNA, CDR2 YSLEER. V was shortened by 1 base and J by 1 base, with 13 bases between the two germline ends. The CDR3 loop reads CASSQVGVRPQETQYF. CDR3 nucleotide sequence: TGCGCCAGCAGCCAAGTGGGAGTGAGACCCCAAGAGACCCAGTACTTC.